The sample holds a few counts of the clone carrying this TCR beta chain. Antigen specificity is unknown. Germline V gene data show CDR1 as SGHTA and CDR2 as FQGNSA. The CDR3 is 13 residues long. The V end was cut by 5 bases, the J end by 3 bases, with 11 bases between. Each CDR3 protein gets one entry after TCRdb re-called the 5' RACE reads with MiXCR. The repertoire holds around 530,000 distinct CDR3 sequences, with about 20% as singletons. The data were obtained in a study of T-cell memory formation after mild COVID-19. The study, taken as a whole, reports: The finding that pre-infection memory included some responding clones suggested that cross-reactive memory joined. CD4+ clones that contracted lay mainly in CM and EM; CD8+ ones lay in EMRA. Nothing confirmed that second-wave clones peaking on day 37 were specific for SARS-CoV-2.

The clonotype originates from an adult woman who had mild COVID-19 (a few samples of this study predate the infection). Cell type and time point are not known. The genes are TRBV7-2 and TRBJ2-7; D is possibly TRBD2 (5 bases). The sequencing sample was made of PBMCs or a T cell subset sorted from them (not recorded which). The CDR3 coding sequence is TGTGCCAGCAGCACGGAGGTACACTACGAGCAGTACTTC. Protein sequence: CASSTEVHYEQYF.